This T cell receptor beta chain was recorded in a study of T cells in Graves' hyperthyroidism and ophthalmopathy. Study-wide points: A 13 V-J signature model discriminated ophthalmopathy versus stable hyperthyroidism.

Researchers took RNA transcripts and amplified the TCR beta CDR3 regions from them. Primed by the HTBI set, a first-round RT-PCR was run on the TCR CDR3. From the multiplex PCR reads, TCRdb called clonotypes with MiXCR, one entry per CDR3 protein. Of around 600,000 distinct CDR3 sequences listed, 11% to 15% are singletons. Comments on this clonotype: Its cognate antigen is unknown.

The sequencing input was blood. The TCR originated in a woman aged 18 to 35 with Graves' ophthalmopathy.

The CDR3 sequence: CASSQSRGRNTEAFF. CDR3 in DNA: TGTGCCAGCAGCCAATCCCGGGGCAGGAACACTGAAGCTTTCTTT. The V gene is TRBV3-1, the J gene TRBJ1-1, with a weak D call TRBD1 (5 bases). This CDR3 spans 15 amino acids. The germline V gene has CDR1 LGHDT and CDR2 YNNKEL (reference sequence). V lost 2 bases to trimming and J lost 1 base, with 11 bases between them.